Each of the 14 T cell receptor beta chains below was sequenced from the same sample in a study of siplizumab effects on memory and regulatory T cells. Sequencing was performed with immunoSEQ multiplex PCR; in TCRdb, only in-frame clones are kept and a portion is missing. The sample lists fewer than 80,000 clones, 93% seen once, with over 4% in the top ten. Input material: CD8+ T cells sorted from blood. All receptors come from a human donor in good health.

The V gene is TRBV19, the J gene TRBJ1-2; D is possibly TRBD1 (5 bases). V lost 3 bases and J 4 bases, leaving 9 bases between the germline ends. This CDR3 has 13 residues. CDR1 LNHDA and CDR2 SQIVND come from the germline V gene (reference sequence). CDR3 sequence reads: CASSMGVGYGYTF. DNA of the CDR3: TGTGCCAGTAGTATGGGGGTTGGCTATGGCTACACCTTC. The full variable domain, in which reference TRBV19 and TRBJ1-2 provide the parts outside the CDR3, is DGGITQSPKYLFRKEGQNVTLSCEQNLNHDAMYWYRQDPGQGLRLIYYSQIVNDFQKGDIAEGYSVSREKKESFPLTVTSAQKNPTAFYLCASSMGVGYGYTFGSGTRLTVV.

Written as DNA, the CDR3 is TGCGCCAGCAGCAAATGGATTTCCCAGGGGAACTATGGCTACACCTTC. This gives the protein CASSKWISQGNYGYTF. This chain uses TRBV4-3 with TRBJ1-2, with D tentatively TRBD1 (6 bases). Trimming removed 5 bases at V and 2 bases at J, with 18 bases between. The CDR3 is made up of 16 amino acids. Germline CDR1 LGHNA, CDR2 YSLEER.

The gene calls are TRBV6-5 and TRBJ2-7, with D possibly TRBD2 on 5 matching bases. The V gene's germline CDR1 is MNHEY and CDR2 SVGAGI. V lost 3 bases to trimming and J lost 6 bases, with 9 bases between them. CDR3 length: 12 residues. The CDR3 coding sequence is TGTGCCAGCAGTTATGCGGGCGGCGAGCAGTACTTC. Translating gives CASSYAGGEQYF.

The chain is built from TRBV19 and TRBJ2-1; unclear D gene. Germline loops: CDR1 LNHDA, CDR2 SQIVND (reference sequence). Trimming took off 3 bases at V and 1 base at J, with 7 bases between the two ends. This CDR3 contains 14 residues. CDR3 DNA: TGTGCCAGTAGTATCACAAGTTCCTACAATGAGCAGTTCTTC. Translated: CASSITSSYNEQFF.

The chain is built from TRBV5-6 and TRBJ1-5, with D unclear. Germline V lookup: CDR1 SGHDT, CDR2 YYEEEE. CDR3 length: 15 amino acids. The germline V and J ends were trimmed by 4 bases and 2 bases, with 13 bases remaining between them. Here the CDR3 reads CASSVAPLGNQPQHF. The DNA of the CDR3 is TGTGCCAGCAGCGTAGCCCCCTTGGGCAATCAGCCCCAGCATTTT.

The chain links TRBV27 to TRBJ2-2, with D unresolved. CDR3 length equals 15 residues. The germline V and J ends were trimmed by 5 bases and 1 base, with 11 bases remaining between them. CDR1 and CDR2 (germline): MNHEY, SMNVEV (reference sequence). CDR3 residues: CASSLDVVNTGELFF. CDR3 coding DNA: TGTGCCAGCAGTCTCGACGTTGTGAACACCGGGGAGCTGTTTTTT.

This chain uses TRBV6-1 with TRBJ1-4; D might be TRBD1 (5 bases). Germline V gives CDR1 MNHNS, CDR2 SASEGT. The V end was cut by 1 base, the J end by 5 bases, with 8 bases between. CDR3 length equals 14 residues. Here the CDR3 reads CASSEGQLNEKLFF. The CDR3 coding sequence is TGTGCCAGCAGTGAAGGACAGCTAAATGAAAAACTGTTTTTT.

V is TRBV27 and J is TRBJ2-7; perhaps TRBD2 as D (6 bases). The ends were cut back, 8 bases at V and 6 bases at J, with 17 bases in the middle. Germline values: CDR1 MNHEY, CDR2 SMNVEV (reference sequence). The CDR3 contains 13 residues. The CDR3 DNA sequence: TGTGCCAGCGCCGGGAGTGGGGTACGCGAGCAGTACTTC. Amino acids: CASAGSGVREQYF.

V usage is TRBV5-4 and J usage is TRBJ2-1; D may be TRBD2 (6 bases). V was clipped by 4 bases and J by 6 bases, with 20 bases between them. Germline V lookup: CDR1 SGHNT, CDR2 YYREEE (reference sequence). The CDR3 extends over 16 amino acids. The CDR3 DNA is TGTGCCAGCAGCAGGGGACTCCCGGGAGTAGGCAATGAGCAGTTCTTC. It specifies CASSRGLPGVGNEQFF.

The chain joins TRBV5-6 to TRBJ2-7, with D perhaps TRBD1 (5 bases). The V gene's germline CDR1 is SGHDT and CDR2 YYEEEE. The CDR3 spans 13 residues. The V end was cut by 1 base, the J end by 7 bases, with 12 bases between. CDR3 nucleotide sequence: TGTGCCAGCAGCTTGCGGGCAGGGCGAGAGCAGTACTTC. It encodes CASSLRAGREQYF.

The rearrangement uses TRBV7-9 and TRBJ2-3; D not certain. The V and J ends lost 5 bases and 2 bases respectively, with 11 bases between them. The CDR3 is 14 amino acids. CDR1 is SEHNR, CDR2 FQNEAQ, per germline (reference sequence). The CDR3 nucleotides read TGTGCCAGCAGCCCTTATATAGCCACAGATACGCAGTATTTT. It translates to CASSPYIATDTQYF.

This clone has a handful of counts. The chain has TRBV7-9 and TRBJ1-1; D is unresolved. From germline, CDR1 is SEHNR and CDR2 FQNEAQ (reference sequence). Trimming left V 5 bases short and J 8 bases short, with 15 bases between. This CDR3 has 13 residues. This CDR3 is CASSTALTPEAFF. The CDR3, as DNA: TGTGCCAGCAGCACCGCCCTGACACCCGAAGCTTTCTTT.

The rearrangement joins TRBV29-1 to TRBJ2-7; 7 bases map to TRBD1. The V and J ends lost 3 bases and 4 bases, in that order; junction bases with no gene match: 9. Germline V CDR1 and CDR2: SQVTM, ANQGSEA. This CDR3 is 14 amino acids long. CDR3 nucleotide sequence: TGCAGCGTTGAGGGACAGATCACGGCGTACGAGCAGTACTTC. As protein: CSVEGQITAYEQYF.

This chain uses TRBV7-9 with TRBJ1-3, with 7 positions matching TRBD1. Germline CDR1 SEHNR, CDR2 FQNEAQ (reference sequence). V was pared by 5 bases and J by 2 bases, with 6 bases of the junction left unmatched. This CDR3 has 15 amino acids. The CDR3 here is CASSRDRVPGNTIYF. Written as DNA, the CDR3 is TGTGCCAGCAGCCGCGACAGGGTTCCTGGAAACACCATATATTTT.